This TCR beta chain was profiled in a study of tumor and adjacent non-tumor tissue in lung cancer. About the research overall: The cohort had around eleven adenocarcinoma, a couple of squamous cell and 1 small cell patients. Study-wide results and limits: Tumor repertoires had a smaller top 100 clone share than normal lung.

Three rounds of nested PCR, following a modified ARM-PCR protocol, produced the TCRbeta library. TCRdb reanalysed the multiplex PCR reads using MiXCR and keeps one entry per CDR3 protein. The table shows 200,000 to 250,000 distinct CDR3 sequences, with 71% occurring only once. No cell sorting was done before RNA was extracted from the tissue. Newly diagnosed lung cancer patients had thoracic surgery in China, August–November 2014, without prior chemotherapy. CDR3 length: 15 amino acids. The ends were cut back, 2 bases at V and 4 bases at J, with 12 bases in the middle. From germline, CDR1 is MNHNS and CDR2 SASEGT. A remark on this clonotype: As yet, its antigen is unknown.

The receptor was derived from a man in his sixties with non-small cell lung cancer. The sample consisted of lung tumor tissue. The chain employs TRBV6-1 and TRBJ1-5, with D tentatively TRBD1 (6 bases). The CDR3 coding sequence is TGTGCCAGCAGTGAACGAGGACAGAGGAATCAGCCCCAGCATTTT. Its translation: CASSERGQRNQPQHF.